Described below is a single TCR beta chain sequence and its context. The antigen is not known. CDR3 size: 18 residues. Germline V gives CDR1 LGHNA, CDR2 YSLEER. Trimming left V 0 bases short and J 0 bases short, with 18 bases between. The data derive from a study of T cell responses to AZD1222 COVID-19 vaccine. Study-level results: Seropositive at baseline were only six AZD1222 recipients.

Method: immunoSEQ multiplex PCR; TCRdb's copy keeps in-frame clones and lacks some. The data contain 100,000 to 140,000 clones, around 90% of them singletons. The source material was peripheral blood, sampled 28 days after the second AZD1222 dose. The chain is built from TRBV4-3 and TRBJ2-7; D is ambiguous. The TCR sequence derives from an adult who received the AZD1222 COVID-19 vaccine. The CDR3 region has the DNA TGCGCCAGCAGCCAAGATCGGCTCAGCTCTCTGAGCTCCTACGAGCAGTACTTC. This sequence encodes CASSQDRLSSLSSYEQYF.